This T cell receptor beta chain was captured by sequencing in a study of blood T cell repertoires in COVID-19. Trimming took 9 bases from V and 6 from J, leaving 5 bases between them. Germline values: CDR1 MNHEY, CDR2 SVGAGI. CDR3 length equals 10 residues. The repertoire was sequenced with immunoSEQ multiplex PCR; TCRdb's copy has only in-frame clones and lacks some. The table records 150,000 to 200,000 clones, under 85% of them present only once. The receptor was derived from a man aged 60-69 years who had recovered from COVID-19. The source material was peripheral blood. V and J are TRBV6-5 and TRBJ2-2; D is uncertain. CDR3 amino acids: CASKPGELFF. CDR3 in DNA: TGTGCCAGTAAGCCCGGGGAGCTGTTTTTT.